This passage covers 27 T cell receptor beta chains from one sample sequenced in a study of cytomegalovirus exposure and HLA in healthy donors. PCR involved 60 Vbeta and 13 Jbeta primers. This table comes from immunoSEQ multiplex PCR, and its TCRdb copy is limited to in-frame clones, with some not included. The data contain roughly 140,000 clones, approximately 80% of them seen just once; the ten biggest clones take up 5.5% to 6%. Sequences were obtained from PBMCs. These receptors were collected from a man aged 25-45 years in good health and CMV-seropositive.

The chain employs TRBV5-1 and TRBJ2-1; 9 positions agree with TRBD1. The CDR3 is 16 amino acids. CDR1 SGHRS and CDR2 YFSETQ come from the germline V gene. J was trimmed by 2 bases and V by 0 bases; bases with no gene match: 3. The chain's CDR3 is CASSLGGQGPYNEQFF. In DNA, the CDR3 is TGCGCCAGCAGCTTGGGGGGACAGGGACCCTACAATGAGCAGTTCTTC.

The J gene is TRBJ2-7, the V gene TRBV25-1, with 10 bases identical to TRBD1. The CDR3 covers 16 residues. The germline gives CDR1 MGHDK, CDR2 SYGVNS. V trimming: 6 bases; J trimming: 3 bases; junction bases outside the gene matches: 11. CDR3 amino acids: CASRRGQGGYLYEQYF. As DNA, the CDR3 is TGTGCCAGCAGGAGAGGACAGGGGGGTTACCTCTACGAGCAGTACTTC.

This chain uses TRBV28 with TRBJ1-1, with 10 bases lining up with TRBD1. With V trimmed by 5 bases and J by 3 bases, 9 bases remained unmatched. The CDR3 runs to 16 residues. CDR1 and CDR2 from the germline V gene are MDHEN and SYDVKM. CDR3 in amino acids: CASSGQGVRGDTEAFF. Written as DNA, the CDR3 is TGTGCCAGCAGTGGACAGGGGGTGAGAGGGGACACTGAAGCTTTCTTT.

J is TRBJ2-2 and V is TRBV15; 7 bases are a match to TRBD1. Looked up from germline, CDR1 is LNHNV and CDR2 is YYDKDF (reference sequence). The length of the CDR3 is 13 residues. J gave up 2 bases and V 10 bases, and 4 bases lay outside the gene matches. The DNA of the CDR3 is TGTGCCAGCTCAGGGGGAAACACCGGGGAGCTGTTTTTT. As protein: CASSGGNTGELFF. Drawing the rest from reference TRBV15 and TRBJ2-2, the complete variable domain is DAMVIQNPRYQVTQFGKPVTLSCSQTLNHNVMYWYQQKSSQAPKLLFHYYDKDFNNEADTPDNFQSRRPNTSFCFLDIRSPGLGDTAMYLCASSGGNTGELFFGEGSRLTVL.

The chain uses TRBV28 and TRBJ1-1; D not certain. Germline-derived CDR1 and CDR2 are MDHEN and SYDVKM. Deletions cut 3 bases from V and 5 bases from J, with 7 bases between. CDR3 size: 12 residues. The CDR3 DNA sequence: TGTGCCAGCAGTTTTCGGGAGACTGAAGCTTTCTTT. It is translated as CASSFRETEAFF.

V usage is TRBV4-2 and J usage is TRBJ2-3, with D possibly being TRBD2 (6 bases). Trimming removed 4 bases at V and 2 bases at J, with 13 bases between. Germline-derived CDR1 and CDR2 are LGHNA and YNFKEQ. CDR3 length equals 15 residues. This chain's CDR3 is CASSPTGENTDTQYF. The CDR3 DNA is TGTGCCAGCAGCCCCACGGGAGAAAACACAGATACGCAGTATTTT.

The genes are TRBV4-1 and TRBJ2-1; 13 bases match TRBD2. CDR1 is MGHRA and CDR2 is YSYEKL in the germline V gene. There are 19 residues in the CDR3. V trimming: 0 bases; J trimming: 4 bases; junction bases outside the gene matches: 9. The CDR3 is CASSQEPGLAGQTYNEQFF. CDR3 in DNA: TGCGCCAGCAGCCAAGAACCGGGACTAGCGGGACAAACTTACAATGAGCAGTTCTTC.

V is TRBV27 and J is TRBJ2-1; tentatively, D is TRBD2 (5 bases). This CDR3 is 15 amino acids long. From germline, CDR1 is MNHEY and CDR2 SMNVEV (reference sequence). Trimming shortened V by 0 bases and J by 9 bases, and 15 bases separated the two germline ends. The chain's CDR3 is CASSLSQGIASEQFF. The CDR3 DNA follows: TGTGCCAGCAGTTTATCACAAGGTATAGCGAGTGAGCAGTTCTTC.

This chain uses TRBV19 with TRBJ1-5; D not certain. This CDR3 contains 15 residues. The V and J ends lost 2 bases and 0 bases respectively, with 8 bases between them. From germline, CDR1 is LNHDA and CDR2 SQIVND (reference sequence). This CDR3 reads CASSIYLYSNQPQHF. CDR3 bases: TGTGCCAGTAGTATATATCTTTATAGCAATCAGCCCCAGCATTTT.

The chain carries TRBV4-1 and TRBJ2-7; maybe TRBD1 (5 bases). CDR1 MGHRA and CDR2 YSYEKL come from the germline V gene. Trimming stripped 3 bases from V and 3 bases from J, with 15 bases between. The CDR3 extends over 15 amino acids. The CDR3 reads CASSQASPGHYEQYF. CDR3 in DNA: TGCGCCAGCAGCCAGGCGTCGCCAGGGCACTACGAGCAGTACTTC.

V and J are TRBV6-5 and TRBJ2-7; D is tentatively TRBD1 or TRBD2 (5 bases each). Per the germline V gene, CDR1 is MNHEY and CDR2 is SVGAGI. The CDR3 loop spans 15 amino acids. The ends were cut back, 4 bases at V and 2 bases at J, with 15 bases in the middle. The CDR3 nucleotides read TGTGCCAGCAGTTCCTCGGGGCAGTCAACCTACGAGCAGTACTTC. Amino acids: CASSSSGQSTYEQYF.

The chain recombines TRBV10-3 with TRBJ1-1, with D hard to call. Germline CDR1 ENHRY, CDR2 SYGVKD. Trimming stripped 4 bases from V and 4 bases from J, with 13 bases between. The CDR3 runs to 14 residues. DNA of the CDR3: TGTGCCATCAGTGCCGAGTCGGGAAGCACTGAAGCTTTCTTT. Translating it yields CAISAESGSTEAFF.

This chain links TRBV7-2 with TRBJ2-5, with 10 bases that match TRBD2. Losses at the gene ends were 5 bases for V and 2 bases for J; bases not matched to a gene: 5. Germline CDR1 is SGHTA and CDR2 is FQGNSA. The CDR3 sequence is 15 residues long. This chain's CDR3 is CASSIRTSGQETQYF. The CDR3 coding sequence is TGTGCCAGCAGCATCCGGACTAGCGGTCAAGAGACCCAGTACTTC.

The chain couples TRBV27 to TRBJ2-7; the match to TRBD1 covers 8 bases. Germline V CDR1 and CDR2: MNHEY, SMNVEV (reference sequence). The ends lost 6 bases at V and 2 bases at J; junction bases unmatched: 6. CDR3 size: 14 residues. CDR3 residues: CASRITGGPYEQYF. CDR3 nucleotide sequence: TGTGCCAGCAGGATAACAGGGGGACCCTACGAGCAGTACTTC.

This clone was counted between two and nine times. The chain combines TRBV5-6 with TRBJ2-7; D is perhaps TRBD2 (6 bases). CDR1 SGHDT and CDR2 YYEEEE come from the germline V gene. V was cut by 5 bases and J by 5 bases, with 14 bases left in between. The CDR3 loop spans 13 amino acids. The CDR3 spells CASSFGGPNEQYF. The CDR3 DNA reads TGTGCCAGCAGTTTCGGGGGACCCAACGAGCAGTACTTC.

This chain links TRBV7-9 with TRBJ2-6; no clear D gene. The CDR3 has 16 amino acids. Germline CDR1 SEHNR, CDR2 FQNEAQ (reference sequence). Trimming took off 5 bases at V and 0 bases at J, with 11 bases between the two ends. The DNA for the CDR3 is TGTGCCAGCAGCCTACTCCCGGGCTCTGGGGCCAACGTCCTGACTTTC. Residues: CASSLLPGSGANVLTF. Together with reference TRBV7-9 and TRBJ2-6, the CDR3 gives the full variable domain: DTGVSQNPRHKITKRGQNVTFRCDPISEHNRLYWYRQTLGQGPEFLTYFQNEAQLEKSRLLSDRFSAERPKGSFSTLEIQRTEQGDSAMYLCASSLLPGSGANVLTFGAGSRLTVL.

The chain has TRBV5-7 and TRBJ2-7; 14 bases match TRBD2. TRBV5-7 qualifies as an ORF whose function is uncertain. This CDR3 is 18 amino acids long. J was trimmed by 4 bases and V by 6 bases; bases with no gene match: 15. The CDR3 loop reads CASTLILGLAGAQYEQYF. CDR3 nucleotides: TGTGCCAGCACCCTAATACTGGGACTAGCGGGAGCCCAGTACGAGCAGTACTTC.

The chain uses TRBV5-1 and TRBJ2-7; the D gene is possibly TRBD1 (6 bases). Germline lookup yields CDR1 SGHRS and CDR2 YFSETQ. The germline V and J ends were trimmed by 4 bases and 0 bases, with 11 bases remaining between them. This CDR3 region has 14 residues. DNA of the CDR3: TGCGCCAGCAGCATGAGGGGGTCCTCCTACGAGCAGTACTTC. This codes for CASSMRGSSYEQYF.

The rearrangement uses TRBV30 and TRBJ1-2, with unresolved D. The V and J ends lost 1 base and 4 bases respectively, with 10 bases between them. Germline V gene data show CDR1 as GTSNPN and CDR2 as SVGIG (reference sequence). The CDR3 runs to 13 residues. The chain's CDR3 is CAWSEHGVYGYTF. The CDR3 DNA sequence: TGTGCCTGGAGTGAACACGGGGTCTATGGCTACACCTTC.

This rearrangement joins TRBV15 to TRBJ1-1, with D maybe TRBD1 (5 bases). This CDR3 is built from 16 residues. Germline V CDR1 and CDR2: LNHNV, YYDKDF (reference sequence). The germline V and J ends were trimmed by 1 base and 6 bases, with 18 bases remaining between them. This chain's CDR3 is CATSRVGGGKLAEAFF. DNA for the CDR3: TGTGCCACCAGCAGAGTGGGGGGGGGAAAGCTAGCTGAAGCTTTCTTT.

The chain has TRBV5-1 and TRBJ2-5; TRBD1 is a possible D gene (6 bases). V was clipped by 0 bases and J by 1 base, with 13 bases between them. The V gene's germline CDR1 is SGHRS and CDR2 YFSETQ. This CDR3 is built from 16 residues. The CDR3 nucleotides read TGCGCCAGCAGCTTGGTGGCAGGGGTACCCCAAGAGACCCAGTACTTC. Translating gives CASSLVAGVPQETQYF. The variable domain in full, with the rest retrieved from reference TRBV5-1 and TRBJ2-5, is KAGVTQTPRYLIKTRGQQVTLSCSPISGHRSVSWYQQTPGQGLQFLFEYFSETQRNKGNFPGRFSGRQFSNSRSEMNVSTLELGDSALYLCASSLVAGVPQETQYFGPGTRLLVL.

The chain links TRBV2 to TRBJ2-5, with D perhaps TRBD1 (5 bases). Trimming removed 5 bases from V and 2 bases from J, with 9 bases in between. The CDR3 runs to 13 residues. Per the germline V gene, CDR1 is SNHLY and CDR2 is FYNNEI. The CDR3 DNA sequence: TGTGCCAGCAGTAAGGGGTGGCAAGAGACCCAGTACTTC. Its translation is CASSKGWQETQYF.

The gene calls are TRBV4-1 and TRBJ1-3; D gene unclear. Looked up from germline, CDR1 is MGHRA and CDR2 is YSYEKL. CDR3 length equals 16 residues. The V end was cut by 1 base, the J end by 2 bases, with 12 bases between. CDR3 DNA sequence: TGCGCCAGCAGCCAAGGAATAGCGGACCCTGGAAACACCATATATTTT. This encodes CASSQGIADPGNTIYF.

This chain uses TRBV5-4 with TRBJ2-1; TRBD2 is a possible D gene (5 bases). CDR1 SGHNT and CDR2 YYREEE come from the germline V gene (reference sequence). The CDR3 is 13 residues long. V lost 3 bases, J lost 6 bases, and 10 bases lay in between. In nucleotides, the CDR3 is TGTGCCAGCAGCTCACTAGTGGGCAATGAGCAGTTCTTC. It encodes CASSSLVGNEQFF. The whole variable domain, remainder taken from reference TRBV5-4 and TRBJ2-1, is ETGVTQSPTHLIKTRGQQVTLRCSSQSGHNTVSWYQQALGQGPQFIFQYYREEENGRGNFPPRFSGLQFPNYSSELNVNALELDDSALYLCASSSLVGNEQFFGPGTRLTVL.

V is TRBV5-1 and J is TRBJ2-7; 7 bases fit TRBD2. CDR3 length: 15 residues. The V and J ends lost 1 base and 2 bases, in that order; junction bases with no gene match: 6. From germline, CDR1 is SGHRS and CDR2 YFSETQ. The CDR3 spells CASSLRQGGAYEQYF. The CDR3 DNA reads TGCGCCAGCAGCTTGCGTCAGGGAGGGGCCTACGAGCAGTACTTC.

The V and J genes are TRBV5-5 and TRBJ2-5; 10 bases match TRBD2. CDR1 and CDR2 from the germline V gene are SGHKS and YYEKEE (reference sequence). The CDR3 is 16 amino acids. The junction had 5 bases not matched to a gene; V was cut back by 1 base and J by 2 bases. The CDR3 DNA reads TGTGCCAGCAGCTTGAGCCTAGCGGGGGTTCAAGAGACCCAGTACTTC. It codes for CASSLSLAGVQETQYF.

The rearrangement uses TRBV30 and TRBJ1-4; possibly TRBD1 for D (6 bases). CDR1 is GTSNPN and CDR2 is SVGIG in the germline V gene (reference sequence). Trimming pared 2 bases from V and 8 bases from J, leaving 18 bases between. The CDR3 contains 15 residues. The CDR3 DNA follows: TGTGCCTGGAGTCCAGGGGCAGGTTTAGCCGAAAAACTGTTTTTT. This translates into CAWSPGAGLAEKLFF.